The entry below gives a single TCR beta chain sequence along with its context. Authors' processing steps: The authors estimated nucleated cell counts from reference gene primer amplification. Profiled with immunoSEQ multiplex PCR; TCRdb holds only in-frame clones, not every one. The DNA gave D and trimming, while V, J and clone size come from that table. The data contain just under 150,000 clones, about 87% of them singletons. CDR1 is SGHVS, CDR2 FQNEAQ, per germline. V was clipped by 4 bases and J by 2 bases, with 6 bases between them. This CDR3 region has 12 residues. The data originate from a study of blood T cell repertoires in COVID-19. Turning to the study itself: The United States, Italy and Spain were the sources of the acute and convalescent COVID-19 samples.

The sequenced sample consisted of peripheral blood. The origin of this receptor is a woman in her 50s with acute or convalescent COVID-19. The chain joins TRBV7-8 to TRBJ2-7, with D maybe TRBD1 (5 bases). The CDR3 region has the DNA TGTGCCAGCAGCTCAGGGCCCTACGAGCAGTACTTC. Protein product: CASSSGPYEQYF.